A selection of T cell receptor beta chains follows, all from one sample in a study of T cells in Graves' hyperthyroidism and ophthalmopathy. TCRdb reprocessed the multiplex PCR reads via MiXCR and lists one record per CDR3 protein. Here the sample spans 350,000 to 500,000 distinct CDR3 sequences, approximately 14% being singletons. Sequenced material: blood. The receptor source for this set is a woman aged 18-29 years with Graves' hyperthyroidism. CDR3s include the opening cysteine and the closing phenylalanine or tryptophan. D genes are given only for firm matches. Size values are once, few and many counts, or a class for expanded clones, and some rows have none.

TRBV28	TRBJ2-4	many	TRBD1	TGTGCCAGCAGTTTCCTCAGGGGGTCCGTCAAAAACATTCAGTACTTC	CASSFLRGSVKNIQYF
TRBV5-1	TRBJ2-1	NA	NA	TGCGCCAGCAGCTCTGATTTAGTTACCAATGAGCAGTTCTTC	CASSSDLVTNEQFF
TRBV6-1	TRBJ2-2	NA	TRBD1	TGTGCCAGCAGCCAAAAAGTCGGGACAGTTCGTTCCGGGGAGCTGTTTTTT	CASSQKVGTVRSGELFF
TRBV6-4	TRBJ2-2	few	NA	TGTGCCAGCAGTGACAGAGGGGCAGGAGAGGCCGGGGAGCTGTTTTTT	CASSDRGAGEAGELFF
TRBV25-1	TRBJ1-6	NA	NA	TGTGCCAGCAGATCCCTAGGGAGCTCCTATAATTCACCCCTCCACTTT	CASRSLGSSYNSPLHF
TRBV5-1	TRBJ2-1	NA	TRBD2	TGCGCCAGCAGCTTGTGGCGGGAGGCTTACAATGAGCAGTTCTTC	CASSLWREAYNEQFF
TRBV3-1	TRBJ2-3	many	NA	TGTGCCAGCAGCCAAGAGCAACGGAGCACAGATACGCAGTATTTT	CASSQEQRSTDTQYF
TRBV12-3/TRBV12-4	TRBJ2-7	once	NA	TGTGCCAGCAGACTAACAGGAGAAAGATACGAGCAGTACTTC	CASRLTGERYEQYF
TRBV6-1	TRBJ1-4	NA	NA	TGTGCCAGCAGACCTTTGCGCAGCCTTACAACTAATGAAAAACTGTTTTTT	CASRPLRSLTTNEKLFF
TRBV24-1	TRBJ2-3	few	NA	TGTGCCACCAGTGATTTCAAGAGAGGAGGCACAGATACGCAGTATTTT	CATSDFKRGGTDTQYF
TRBV5-1	TRBJ2-7	many	TRBD2	TGCGCCAGCAGCTTGGGGCGGGAGGGTTACGAGCAGTACTTC	CASSLGREGYEQYF
TRBV28	TRBJ2-2	few	NA	TGTGCCAGCAGAGTACAGGGGGAGGGCACCGGGGAGCTGTTTTTT	CASRVQGEGTGELFF
TRBV7-8	TRBJ2-7	many	TRBD2	TGTGCCAGCAGCTTCGGGACTAGTTTTCTGTACGAGCAGTACTTC	CASSFGTSFLYEQYF
TRBV3-1	TRBJ2-1	many	NA	TGTGCCAGCAGCCGAATTGGACAGTTGACTCCCAATGAGCAGTTCTTC	CASSRIGQLTPNEQFF
TRBV3-1	TRBJ1-6	few	NA	TGTGCCAGCAGCCAAGATCGTACTGGCACCCTCCACTTT	CASSQDRTGTLHF
TRBV7-8	TRBJ2-5	few	TRBD2	TGTGCCAGCAGCGACACGGGACTAGCGTCTCAAGAGACCCAGTACTTC	CASSDTGLASQETQYF
TRBV12-1	TRBJ1-6	few	NA	TGTGCCAGCAGCTGGGGGGACAGGACCTCCTCCTATAATTCACCCCTCCACTTT	CASSWGDRTSSYNSPLHF
TRBV29-1	TRBJ2-2	NA	TRBD1	TGCAGCGTCCGGACAGGCTCGAACACCGGGGAGCTGTTTTTT	CSVRTGSNTGELFF
TRBV9	TRBJ1-2	few	NA	TGTGCCAGCAGCCAACCAGAGGGGGGCTCGCCCTATGGCTACACCTTC	CASSQPEGGSPYGYTF
TRBV6-2/TRBV6-3	TRBJ2-1	many	NA	TGTGCCAGCAGTCAACAGGGTGTCCATGAGCAGTTCTTC	CASSQQGVHEQFF
TRBV20-1	TRBJ2-1	many	NA	TGCAGTGCTAGAGACGCATCGCGGGGTGGGTCCTACAATGAGCAGTTCTTC	CSARDASRGGSYNEQFF
TRBV28	TRBJ2-1	many	TRBD2	TGTGCCAGCAGTTATCTAGCGGGAGTCAATGAGCAGTTCTTC	CASSYLAGVNEQFF
TRBV7-2	TRBJ2-3	many	NA	TGTGCCAGCAGCCTACAGACAACTAGCACAGATACGCAGTATTTT	CASSLQTTSTDTQYF
TRBV20-1	TRBJ2-2	many	TRBD2	TGCAGTGCTAGAGTGGTAGCGGGATTGAACACCGGGGAGCTGTTTTTT	CSARVVAGLNTGELFF
TRBV28	TRBJ2-2	NA	TRBD1	TGTGCCAGCCTGGGACAGCCGAACACCGGGGAGCTGTTTTTT	CASLGQPNTGELFF
TRBV12-3/TRBV12-4	TRBJ1-3	many	NA	TGTGCCAGCAGTTCAACAGGGTTTGGTGGAAACACCATATATTTT	CASSSTGFGGNTIYF
TRBV7-9	TRBJ2-5	many	NA	TGTGCCAGCAGCTTCTCAGGGGATCGAGAGACCCAGTACTTC	CASSFSGDRETQYF
TRBV7-6	TRBJ2-3	NA	TRBD2	TGTGCCAGCAGCTCCGCACGGGGGGGAGACGGGACAGATACGCAGTATTTT	CASSSARGGDGTDTQYF
TRBV27	TRBJ1-2	many	TRBD1	TGTGCCAGCAGTCCTAAGACAGGGTCTAGCTATGGCTACACCTTC	CASSPKTGSSYGYTF
TRBV28	TRBJ1-5	NA	NA	TGTGCCAGCAGTTTGAATAGGCTGGAGATTAATCAGCCCCAGCATTTT	CASSLNRLEINQPQHF
TRBV28	TRBJ2-7	NA	NA	TGTGCCAGCAGTTCGGGACGTCGGTCGGCGCAGTACTTC	CASSSGRRSAQYF
TRBV12-3/TRBV12-4	TRBJ1-2	NA	TRBD1	TGTGCCAGCAGCCGTTTTACAGGGGATAACTATGGCTACACCTTC	CASSRFTGDNYGYTF
TRBV20-1	TRBJ1-5	few	TRBD1	TGCAGTGTCCGGACAGGGGGAAATCAGCCCCAGCATTTT	CSVRTGGNQPQHF
TRBV6-4	TRBJ2-3	NA	NA	TGTGCCAGCAGTGAACAGGGCACAGATACGCAGTATTTT	CASSEQGTDTQYF
TRBV20-1	TRBJ1-1	many	NA	TGCAGTGCTAGAGTGGGAGGGTCTGACACTGAAGCTTTCTTT	CSARVGGSDTEAFF
TRBV6-1	TRBJ2-7	NA	TRBD2	TGTGCCAGCAGTAGGACTAGCGGAACCTACAAGCAGTACTTC	CASSRTSGTYKQYF
TRBV3-1	TRBJ1-1	NA	NA	TGTGCCAGCAGCCGCTTAGGCAGTAGGGACACTGAAGCTTTCTTT	CASSRLGSRDTEAFF
TRBV7-8	TRBJ1-4	NA	TRBD1	TGTGCCAGCAGCTTGACGAGGGTGGGACAGGGGGCTCGGGGGGAAAAACTGTTTTTT	CASSLTRVGQGARGEKLFF
TRBV28	TRBJ1-1	many	NA	TGTGCCAGCAGTCACGCAAGAACTGAAGCTTTCTTT	CASSHARTEAFF
TRBV5-1	TRBJ2-1	many	NA	TGCGCCAGCAGCAAGACGGGACTCCGAGACAATGAGCAGTTCTTC	CASSKTGLRDNEQFF
TRBV30	TRBJ2-7	many	TRBD1	TGTGCCTGGAGTACCGGGACAGGGGATTACGAGCAGTACTTC	CAWSTGTGDYEQYF
TRBV27	TRBJ2-7	NA	NA	TGTGCCAGCAGTCCGCGGAGGGCCGGTTACGAGCAGTACTTC	CASSPRRAGYEQYF
TRBV5-1	TRBJ2-1	many	NA	TGCGCCAGCAGCTTGGGGAGCTATGAGCAGTTCTTC	CASSLGSYEQFF
TRBV19	TRBJ2-1	NA	TRBD2	TGTGCCAGTAGTTTATGGACTAGCGGGAGAGAGGATGAGCAGTTCTTC	CASSLWTSGREDEQFF
TRBV6-1	TRBJ2-5	many	NA	TGTGCCAGCAGTAGACAGGAAGAAGAGACCCAGTACTTC	CASSRQEEETQYF
TRBV3-1	TRBJ2-3	NA	NA	TGTGCCAGCAGCCAAAGGGGGGGTAGTGGAGATACGCAGTATTTT	CASSQRGGSGDTQYF
TRBV11-3	TRBJ1-1	many	NA	TGTGCCAGCAGCCGGGACGGGGGAGACACTGAAGCTTTCTTT	CASSRDGGDTEAFF
TRBV28	TRBJ1-3	many	TRBD1	TGTGCCAGCAGTTTTCAGACAGGGGTAGGAAACACCATATATTTT	CASSFQTGVGNTIYF
TRBV29-1	TRBJ2-7	many	NA	TGCAGCGCGCTGGGTGGGGTGGCCTACGAGCAGTACTTC	CSALGGVAYEQYF
TRBV15	TRBJ2-7	many	NA	TGTGCCACCAGCAGTAAACTACTTAATTACGAGCAGTACTTC	CATSSKLLNYEQYF
TRBV6-1	TRBJ2-2	many	NA	TGTGCCAGCAGAGGGAGGAACACCGGGGAGCTGTTTTTT	CASRGRNTGELFF
TRBV20-1	TRBJ1-1	many	NA	TGCAGTGCTAGTCCAACAGGGCAGGAAGACACTGAAGCTTTCTTT	CSASPTGQEDTEAFF
TRBV30	TRBJ2-5	few	TRBD1	TGTGCCTGGAGTGCAGTAAGGGGGCTAGAGACCCAGTACTTC	CAWSAVRGLETQYF
TRBV4-2	TRBJ2-1	few	TRBD2	TGTGCCAGCAGCCAATCAGAAGGACTAGCGGGAGCTCCCCCTTACAATGAGCAGTTCTTC	CASSQSEGLAGAPPYNEQFF
TRBV5-8	TRBJ2-4	few	NA	TGTGCCAGCAGCTTGTATGGGGCAGAGGACATTCAGTACTTC	CASSLYGAEDIQYF